A selection of T cell receptor beta chains follows, all from one sample in a study of patients and donors after allogeneic stem cell transplantation. TCRdb reanalysed the RT-PCR reads using MiXCR and keeps one entry per CDR3 protein. The table lists roughly 230,000 distinct CDR3 sequences, 11% to 15% of them singletons, with around 10% in the top ten. The sequenced sample consisted of blood, either unsorted or a sorted T cell fraction (not recorded which). The source is a human donor who was either an allogeneic HSCT recipient or a stem cell or donor lymphocyte infusion donor (not recorded which). It is not recorded whose cells these are; they may come from a transplant donor. CDR3s include the opening cysteine and the closing phenylalanine or tryptophan. D genes are given only for firm matches. Clone size is stated in some rows and not others, as once, few, many or a class when expanded.

clone_size: .
d_call: .
v_call: TRBV10-3
j_call: TRBJ1-5
cdr3_aa: CAISAIRGQPQHF
cdr3_nt: TGTGCCATCAGTGCTATAAGGGGTCAGCCCCAGCATTTT

clone_size: few
d_call: TRBD1
v_call: TRBV23-1
j_call: TRBJ2-7
cdr3_aa: CASSQARGLDRETGTQSSYEQYF
cdr3_nt: TGCGCCAGCAGTCAAGCCCGAGGCCTTGACAGGGAAACCGGGACCCAGAGCTCCTACGAGCAGTACTTC

clone_size: many
d_call: .
v_call: TRBV18
j_call: TRBJ1-3
cdr3_aa: CASSPQRSSGNTIYF
cdr3_nt: TGTGCCAGCTCACCACAACGGAGCTCTGGAAACACCATATATTTT

clone_size: many
d_call: TRBD2
v_call: TRBV20-1
j_call: TRBJ2-5
cdr3_aa: CSARGGLAGGVQKTQYF
cdr3_nt: TGCAGTGCTAGAGGAGGACTAGCGGGAGGTGTGCAAAAGACCCAGTACTTC

clone_size: many
d_call: .
v_call: TRBV9
j_call: TRBJ1-1
cdr3_aa: CASSQGSGLAFF
cdr3_nt: TGTGCCAGCAGCCAAGGTTCCGGTCTGGCTTTCTTT

clone_size: few
d_call: TRBD1
v_call: TRBV5-1
j_call: TRBJ2-3
cdr3_aa: CASSPVGQGTDTQYF
cdr3_nt: TGCGCCAGCAGCCCCGTCGGACAGGGCACAGATACGCAGTATTTT

clone_size: .
d_call: TRBD1
v_call: TRBV5-6
j_call: TRBJ1-2
cdr3_aa: CASSVPTGTYGYTF
cdr3_nt: TGTGCCAGCAGCGTTCCGACAGGGACCTATGGCTACACCTTC

clone_size: once
d_call: TRBD2
v_call: TRBV20-1
j_call: TRBJ2-5
cdr3_aa: CSAEIGTSGWYQETQYF
cdr3_nt: TGCAGTGCTGAAATCGGGACTAGCGGGTGGTACCAAGAGACCCAGTACTTC

clone_size: .
d_call: TRBD1
v_call: TRBV20-1
j_call: TRBJ1-1
cdr3_aa: CSASRQGGTFF
cdr3_nt: TGCAGTGCTAGCAGACAGGGGGGAACTTTCTTT

clone_size: .
d_call: TRBD1
v_call: TRBV7-8
j_call: TRBJ2-7
cdr3_aa: CASKTGQGSGEQYF
cdr3_nt: TGTGCCAGCAAGACGGGACAGGGCTCTGGCGAGCAGTACTTC

clone_size: .
d_call: .
v_call: TRBV20-1
j_call: TRBJ2-5
cdr3_aa: CSASERETQYF
cdr3_nt: TGCAGTGCTTCCGAGCGAGAGACCCAGTACTTC

clone_size: .
d_call: TRBD2
v_call: TRBV4-3
j_call: TRBJ2-3
cdr3_aa: CASSQDPPAGGSTDTQYF
cdr3_nt: TGCGCCAGCAGCCAAGATCCCCCAGCGGGGGGTTCCACAGATACGCAGTATTTT

clone_size: .
d_call: TRBD1
v_call: TRBV7-2
j_call: TRBJ1-2
cdr3_aa: CASSPWSGTGAGYTF
cdr3_nt: TGTGCCAGCAGCCCCTGGTCCGGGACAGGGGCCGGCTACACCTTC

clone_size: few
d_call: .
v_call: TRBV6-1
j_call: TRBJ1-1
cdr3_aa: CASRPGLGAKTEAFF
cdr3_nt: TGTGCCAGCAGGCCCGGGCTGGGGGCGAAAACTGAAGCTTTCTTT

clone_size: .
d_call: .
v_call: TRBV16
j_call: TRBJ1-2
cdr3_aa: CASSQSQTAGGYTF
cdr3_nt: TGTGCCAGCAGCCAATCGCAGACAGCCGGTGGCTACACCTTC

clone_size: .
d_call: TRBD2
v_call: TRBV12-3/TRBV12-4
j_call: TRBJ2-2
cdr3_aa: CASSLGTSGNTGELFF
cdr3_nt: TGTGCCAGCAGTTTAGGGACTAGCGGAAACACCGGGGAGCTGTTTTTT

clone_size: few
d_call: .
v_call: TRBV9
j_call: TRBJ2-3
cdr3_aa: CASSVGSVGDTQYF
cdr3_nt: TGTGCCAGCAGCGTTGGGTCCGTCGGGGATACGCAGTATTTT

clone_size: few
d_call: .
v_call: TRBV7-3
j_call: TRBJ2-1
cdr3_aa: CASSLTLQGEQFF
cdr3_nt: TGTGCCAGCAGCTTAACGTTGCAGGGAGAGCAGTTCTTC

clone_size: .
d_call: TRBD2
v_call: TRBV28
j_call: TRBJ2-6
cdr3_aa: CAAGGALSSGANVLTF
cdr3_nt: TGTGCCGCCGGGGGGGCCCTCAGCTCTGGGGCCAACGTCCTGACTTTC

clone_size: few
d_call: .
v_call: TRBV6-6
j_call: TRBJ1-2
cdr3_aa: CASSPSSSYGYTF
cdr3_nt: TGTGCCAGCAGCCCTAGCTCTTCCTATGGCTACACCTTC

clone_size: .
d_call: .
v_call: TRBV6-2/TRBV6-3
j_call: TRBJ1-2
cdr3_aa: CASSYEAGAGGYTF
cdr3_nt: TGTGCCAGCAGTTACGAGGCAGGGGCTGGTGGCTACACCTTC

clone_size: .
d_call: .
v_call: TRBV20-1
j_call: TRBJ1-6
cdr3_aa: CSLPPGSYNSPLHF
cdr3_nt: TGCAGCCTACCCCCTGGCTCCTATAATTCACCCCTCCACTTT

clone_size: many
d_call: .
v_call: TRBV6-5
j_call: TRBJ1-5
cdr3_aa: CASRQGNQPQHF
cdr3_nt: TGTGCCAGCAGACAGGGAAATCAGCCCCAGCATTTT

clone_size: many
d_call: .
v_call: TRBV20-1
j_call: TRBJ1-3
cdr3_aa: CSARGEDLGMGYTIYF
cdr3_nt: TGCAGTGCTAGAGGGGAAGATTTGGGGATGGGATACACCATATATTTT

clone_size: .
d_call: .
v_call: TRBV6-1
j_call: TRBJ1-6
cdr3_aa: CASGGAGYNSPLHF
cdr3_nt: TGTGCCAGCGGGGGGGCAGGATATAATTCACCCCTCCACTTT

clone_size: .
d_call: TRBD1
v_call: TRBV20-1
j_call: TRBJ2-5
cdr3_aa: CSARDEGGAETQYF
cdr3_nt: TGCAGTGCTAGAGATGAAGGGGGCGCGGAGACCCAGTACTTC

clone_size: few
d_call: .
v_call: TRBV5-1
j_call: TRBJ2-7
cdr3_aa: CASSLGQANSYEQYF
cdr3_nt: TGCGCCAGCAGCTTGGGGCAGGCCAACTCCTACGAGCAGTACTTC

clone_size: .
d_call: TRBD1
v_call: TRBV20-1
j_call: TRBJ2-7
cdr3_aa: CSARQGENSYEQYF
cdr3_nt: TGCAGTGCTAGACAGGGGGAAAACTCCTACGAGCAGTACTTC

clone_size: few
d_call: .
v_call: TRBV5-1
j_call: TRBJ1-5
cdr3_aa: CASSLVSGEHQPQHF
cdr3_nt: TGCGCCAGCAGCTTGGTTTCAGGGGAGCATCAGCCCCAGCATTTT

clone_size: many
d_call: .
v_call: TRBV5-1
j_call: TRBJ2-7
cdr3_aa: CASSRNRALEGEQYF
cdr3_nt: TGCGCCAGCAGCAGAAACCGGGCCCTCGAGGGCGAGCAGTACTTC

clone_size: few
d_call: .
v_call: TRBV3-1
j_call: TRBJ1-3
cdr3_aa: CASSQDPGLGSGNTIYF
cdr3_nt: TGTGCCAGCAGCCAAGATCCTGGACTGGGCTCTGGAAACACCATATATTTT

clone_size: few
d_call: .
v_call: TRBV5-1
j_call: TRBJ1-2
cdr3_aa: CASSLGSGGSYGYTF
cdr3_nt: TGCGCCAGCAGCTTAGGAAGTGGGGGGAGCTATGGCTACACCTTC

clone_size: .
d_call: TRBD2
v_call: TRBV6-1
j_call: TRBJ2-7
cdr3_aa: CASNSMTSGLSYEQYF
cdr3_nt: TGTGCCAGCAATTCCATGACTAGCGGACTCTCCTACGAGCAGTACTTC

clone_size: .
d_call: .
v_call: TRBV4-3
j_call: TRBJ2-2
cdr3_aa: CASSLNTGNTGELFF
cdr3_nt: TGCGCCAGCAGCCTTAACACAGGGAACACCGGGGAGCTGTTTTTT

clone_size: .
d_call: .
v_call: TRBV7-6
j_call: TRBJ2-2
cdr3_aa: CASSLAGSNTGELFF
cdr3_nt: TGTGCCAGCAGCTTAGCCGGCTCGAACACCGGGGAGCTGTTTTTT

clone_size: .
d_call: TRBD1
v_call: TRBV4-2
j_call: TRBJ1-2
cdr3_aa: CASSQDLQGQGARSGYTF
cdr3_nt: TGTGCCAGCAGCCAAGATCTTCAAGGACAGGGGGCGCGTAGTGGCTACACCTTC

clone_size: .
d_call: TRBD2
v_call: TRBV12-3/TRBV12-4
j_call: TRBJ2-1
cdr3_aa: CASSFTGLGSRNEQFF
cdr3_nt: TGTGCCAGCAGTTTCACAGGACTAGGATCCCGAAATGAGCAGTTCTTC

clone_size: few
d_call: .
v_call: TRBV7-3
j_call: TRBJ2-1
cdr3_aa: CASSLNAPPNEQFF
cdr3_nt: TGTGCCAGCAGCTTAAACGCACCACCCAATGAGCAGTTCTTC

clone_size: few
d_call: .
v_call: TRBV5-6
j_call: TRBJ2-3
cdr3_aa: CASSTREYTQYF
cdr3_nt: TGTGCCAGCAGCACCAGGGAGTATACGCAGTATTTT

clone_size: few
d_call: TRBD2
v_call: TRBV5-1
j_call: TRBJ2-3
cdr3_aa: CASSRLAPSTDTQYF
cdr3_nt: TGCGCCAGCAGCCGACTAGCGCCTAGCACAGATACGCAGTATTTT

clone_size: few
d_call: .
v_call: TRBV9
j_call: TRBJ1-2
cdr3_aa: CASSAEVSYGYTF
cdr3_nt: TGTGCCAGCAGTGCGGAGGTTTCCTATGGCTACACCTTC

clone_size: many
d_call: .
v_call: TRBV11-2
j_call: TRBJ2-1
cdr3_aa: CASSLSSRPGMIF
cdr3_nt: TGTGCCAGCAGCCTCTCATCCCGCCCGGGCATGATCTTC